This passage covers 22 T cell receptor beta chains from one sample sequenced in a study of OX40 agonist ivuxolimab in advanced cancers. Sequencing used immunoSEQ multiplex PCR; TCRdb keeps in-frame clones, though not all of them. The repertoire includes tens of thousands of clones, 86% of them detected once, and under 0.85% sits in the top ten. Sequencing was performed on CD4+ or CD8+ T cells sorted from blood, taken in a trial of the OX40 agonist ivuxolimab. Every receptor here comes from an adult with an advanced solid tumor such as melanoma, head and neck, liver or kidney cancer.

The V and J genes are TRBV6-5 and TRBJ2-3; D uncertain. CDR3 length equals 15 residues. V lost 0 bases and J 5 bases, leaving 12 bases between the germline ends. Germline loops: CDR1 MNHEY, CDR2 SVGAGI. The CDR3 region is CASSYSGPQVDTQYF. For the CDR3, the DNA is TGTGCCAGCAGTTACTCTGGGCCTCAGGTAGATACGCAGTATTTT.

The V gene is TRBV7-9, the J gene TRBJ1-2; maybe TRBD1 (5 bases). This CDR3 region has 15 residues. V was clipped by 2 bases and J by 8 bases, with 18 bases between them. Germline CDR1 SEHNR, CDR2 FQNEAQ (reference sequence). The DNA for the CDR3 is TGTGCCAGCAGCTTAACGAAGGGGACTCACGGCGGCTACACCTTC. It codes for CASSLTKGTHGGYTF. The full variable domain, with the rest looked up from reference TRBV7-9 and TRBJ1-2, is DTGVSQNPRHKITKRGQNVTFRCDPISEHNRLYWYRQTLGQGPEFLTYFQNEAQLEKSRLLSDRFSAERPKGSFSTLEIQRTEQGDSAMYLCASSLTKGTHGGYTFGSGTRLTVV.

This clone was seen more than once but under ten times. The chain couples TRBV7-6 to TRBJ1-2, with a weak D call TRBD1 (5 bases). Germline assignment: CDR1 SGHVS and CDR2 FNYEAQ. CDR3 length: 13 amino acids. Trimming removed 5 bases at V and 7 bases at J, with 14 bases between. The CDR3 protein is CASSPSVRGGYTF. For the CDR3, the DNA is TGTGCCAGCAGCCCAAGTGTAAGGGGTGGCTACACCTTC. The full variable domain, in which reference TRBV7-6 and TRBJ1-2 provide the parts outside the CDR3, is GAGVSQSPRYKVTKRGQDVALRCDPISGHVSLYWYRQALGQGPEFLTYFNYEAQQDKSGLPNDRFSAERPEGSISTLTIQRTEQRDSAMYRCASSPSVRGGYTFGSGTRLTVV.

This clone was detected once. V and J are TRBV30 and TRBJ1-2; D unresolved. The germline V gene encodes CDR1 GTSNPN and CDR2 SVGIG (reference sequence). The CDR3 length is 13 residues. V lost 3 bases to trimming and J lost 8 bases, with 16 bases between them. The CDR3 DNA reads TGTGCCTGGAGGCCCCCGGGGTCAAGAGGCTACACCTTC. This sequence encodes CAWRPPGSRGYTF.

The V gene is TRBV29-1, the J gene TRBJ2-7, with D possibly being TRBD2 (6 bases). V lost 4 bases and J lost 3, with 7 bases in between. Germline CDR1 reads SQVTM; CDR2 reads ANQGSEA. The CDR3 is 11 amino acids. CDR3: CSVVGGYEQYF. The CDR3 DNA sequence: TGCAGCGTTGTGGGGGGCTACGAGCAGTACTTC.

The chain is built from TRBV28 and TRBJ2-6; D remains unclear. This CDR3 spans 15 amino acids. V gave up 5 bases and J gave up 1 base, with 9 bases separating them. Germline V gene lookup returns CDR1 MDHEN and CDR2 SYDVKM. The CDR3 DNA reads as TGTGCCAGCAGTGAAGAGACTTCTGGGGCCAACGTCCTGACTTTC. Its translation: CASSEETSGANVLTF.

The chain recombines TRBV5-4 with TRBJ2-5, with 9 bases matching TRBD2. This CDR3 comprises 15 residues. Germline V lookup: CDR1 SGHNT, CDR2 YYREEE (reference sequence). Trimming at V came to 4 bases and at J to 5 bases, leaving 9 bases not matched to a gene. The CDR3 coding sequence is TGTGCCAGCAGCAAACCGGGACTAGCTGGCGAGACCCAGTACTTC. Amino acids: CASSKPGLAGETQYF.

As to this clone: Within the sample, other DNA sequences also encode this same CDR3. The gene calls are TRBV5-1 and TRBJ1-1; D is unresolved. The germline V gene has CDR1 SGHRS and CDR2 YFSETQ. Trimming shortened V by 0 bases and J by 0 bases, and 9 bases separated the two germline ends. The CDR3 has 15 residues. The CDR3 reads CASSLAGRLNTEAFF. The CDR3 region has the DNA TGCGCCAGCAGCTTGGCGGGCAGACTGAACACTGAAGCTTTCTTT.

The rearrangement uses TRBV9 and TRBJ2-3, with D perhaps TRBD2 (6 bases). The CDR3 runs 15 residues. V was clipped by 3 bases and J by 1 base, with 12 bases between them. Germline assignment: CDR1 SGDLS and CDR2 YYNGEE. The CDR3 loop reads CASSAPWGGTDTQYF. Written as DNA, the CDR3 is TGTGCCAGCAGCGCTCCTTGGGGGGGCACAGATACGCAGTATTTT.

This clone was recorded a few times. The chain employs TRBV19 and TRBJ2-7, with 7 bases fitting TRBD1. Germline values: CDR1 LNHDA, CDR2 SQIVND (reference sequence). J gave up 7 bases and V 7 bases, and 7 bases lay outside the gene matches. The length of the CDR3 is 12 residues. DNA of the CDR3: TGTGCCAGTAAGGGACAGACCCCTGAGCAGTACTTC. This sequence encodes CASKGQTPEQYF.

The chain joins TRBV19 to TRBJ1-5, with D possibly TRBD1 on 5 matching bases. CDR1 is LNHDA, CDR2 SQIVND, per germline (reference sequence). The V end was cut by 11 bases, the J end by 6 bases, with 17 bases between. This CDR3 has 13 residues. Written as DNA, the CDR3 is TGTGCCGCCCAGCCGGGGGTGAGTCAGCCCCAGCATTTT. It specifies CAAQPGVSQPQHF.

The chain links TRBV6-5 to TRBJ1-4; no clear D. V lost 4 bases, J lost 0 bases, and 12 bases lay in between. From germline, CDR1 is MNHEY and CDR2 SVGAGI. This CDR3 has 16 amino acids. CDR3 sequence (DNA): TGTGCCAGCAGTTCCACAGAGGGATCAACTAATGAAAAACTGTTTTTT. Protein: CASSSTEGSTNEKLFF.

V and J are TRBV11-2 and TRBJ2-7, with 7 bases aligning to TRBD1. The trim removed 5 bases at V and 5 bases at J, leaving 12 bases unmatched. Looked up from germline, CDR1 is SGHAT and CDR2 is FQNNGV. The CDR3 sequence is 15 residues long. CDR3 DNA sequence: TGTGCCAGCAGCCTCCCACACAGGGGAATTAACGAGCAGTACTTC. Translating it yields CASSLPHRGINEQYF.

This rearrangement joins TRBV27 to TRBJ1-2; 8 positions agree with TRBD1. CDR3 length: 12 residues. V lost 6 bases to trimming and J lost 8 bases; unmatched junction nucleotides: 5. Germline values: CDR1 MNHEY, CDR2 SMNVEV (reference sequence). CDR3 nucleotides: TGTGCCAGCAGCCAGGGGGCCGGAGGCTACACCTTC. Translation: CASSQGAGGYTF.

The chain is built from TRBV28 and TRBJ2-2; weak D call: TRBD2 (5 bases). V was cut by 6 bases and J by 5 bases, with 13 bases left in between. CDR3 size: 14 residues. Germline V gene lookup returns CDR1 MDHEN and CDR2 SYDVKM. CDR3 in DNA: TGTGCCAGCAGAGGCGGCAGGAGGACCGGGGAGCTGTTTTTT. Protein: CASRGGRRTGELFF.

The chain uses TRBV28 and TRBJ1-6, with 9 nucleotides matching TRBD1. This CDR3 contains 17 residues. The germline CDR1 and CDR2 sequences are MDHEN and SYDVKM. Trimming took 6 bases from V and 3 from J; bases not matched to a gene: 9. CDR3 in amino acids: CASSPGQGLRYNSPLHF. The CDR3 DNA reads as TGTGCCAGCAGCCCGGGACAGGGACTTCGCTATAATTCACCCCTCCACTTT. Complete variable domain (other parts from reference TRBV28 and TRBJ1-6): DVKVTQSSRYLVKRTGEKVFLECVQDMDHENMFWYRQDPGLGLRLIYFSYDVKMKEKGDIPEGYSVSREKKERFSLILESASTNQTSMYLCASSPGQGLRYNSPLHFGNGTRLTVT.

The chain has TRBV6-5 and TRBJ1-5; D remains ambiguous. The CDR3 totals 15 residues. The germline gives CDR1 MNHEY, CDR2 SVGAGI. Trimming took 2 bases from V and 1 from J, leaving 9 bases between them. CDR3: CASSYLPGSNQPQHF. CDR3 nucleotides: TGTGCCAGCAGTTACCTGCCCGGGAGCAATCAGCCCCAGCATTTT.

The V and J genes are TRBV7-2 and TRBJ2-5; D is possibly TRBD1 (5 bases). V lost 8 bases and J lost 4, with 8 bases in between. Germline V lookup: CDR1 SGHTA, CDR2 FQGNSA. This CDR3 has 11 amino acids. CDR3 coding DNA: TGTGCCAGCCAGGGTGTAGAGACCCAGTACTTC. Protein product: CASQGVETQYF.

The table lists this clone with a few counts. The rearrangement joins TRBV7-9 to TRBJ1-2; 7 bases match TRBD1. V gave up 5 bases and J gave up 3 bases; unmatched junction bases: 3. The germline V gene has CDR1 SEHNR and CDR2 FQNEAQ (reference sequence). CDR3 size: 13 residues. CDR3 in DNA: TGTGCCAGCAGCCCGGGACAGTACTATGGCTACACCTTC. It translates to CASSPGQYYGYTF. Complete variable domain (other parts from reference TRBV7-9 and TRBJ1-2): DTGVSQNPRHKITKRGQNVTFRCDPISEHNRLYWYRQTLGQGPEFLTYFQNEAQLEKSRLLSDRFSAERPKGSFSTLEIQRTEQGDSAMYLCASSPGQYYGYTFGSGTRLTVV.

This clone has just a few counts. CDR3 coding DNA: TGTGCCTGGAGGGGACAGGGCGTCGGTGCTGGAAACACCATATATTTT. Translating gives CAWRGQGVGAGNTIYF. V gene TRBV30 combines with J gene TRBJ1-3; TRBD1 aligns across 9 bases. Germline trimming cut 3 bases from V and 2 bases from J; bases unmatched to any gene: 8. The CDR3 loop spans 16 amino acids. Germline V CDR1 and CDR2: GTSNPN, SVGIG (reference sequence). Variable domain in full (rest from reference TRBV30 and TRBJ1-3): SQTIHQWPATLVQPVGSPLSLECTVEGTSNPNLYWYRQAAGRGLQLLFYSVGIGQISSEVPQNLSASRPQDRQFILSSKKLLLSDSGFYLCAWRGQGVGAGNTIYFGEGSWLTVV.

This sequence joins TRBV6-1 and TRBJ2-7; weak D call: TRBD1 (6 bases). The CDR3 runs to 15 residues. Germline V lookup: CDR1 MNHNS, CDR2 SASEGT. The V and J ends lost 7 bases and 2 bases respectively, with 18 bases between them. CDR3 loop: CASIFDRTITYEQYF. As DNA, the CDR3 is TGTGCCAGCATTTTCGACAGGACGATTACCTACGAGCAGTACTTC.

The chain employs TRBV5-6 and TRBJ2-6; D gene unclear. CDR3 length: 15 residues. V lost 4 bases and J lost 0, with 8 bases in between. Germline CDR1 SGHDT, CDR2 YYEEEE. The CDR3 loop reads CASSALDSGANVLTF. The CDR3 DNA is TGTGCCAGCAGCGCACTCGACTCTGGGGCCAACGTCCTGACTTTC.